A single sample gave rise to the 4 T cell receptor beta chains below, sequenced in a study of blood T cell repertoires in COVID-19 (dated by TCRdb to the early 2020s). Library creation used the immunoSEQ multiplex PCR assay. In TCRdb, the immuneACCESS table is reduced to in-frame sequences with V and J assigned. These tables do not hold every clone; where another copy was compared, an unresolved V gene accounts for under half, and the others remain unexplained. This sample lists about 130,000 clones; around 87% were detected once. The ten largest clones capture 3.6% of the sample. Source material: peripheral blood. All receptors come from a woman aged 55-75 years with acute or convalescent COVID-19.

The table lists this clone with a few counts. This chain links TRBV6-2 or TRBV6-3 with TRBJ2-7, with 8 bases that match TRBD2. In germline, CDR1 is MNHEY, CDR2 SVGEGT. This CDR3 spans 16 amino acids. The trim removed 5 bases at V and 4 bases at J, leaving 13 bases unmatched. The CDR3 spells CASSRGGLGTSYEQYV. The CDR3 DNA reads as TGTGCCAGCAGTCGGGGGGGATTAGGGACCTCTTACGAGCAGTACGTC.

The V gene is TRBV11-2, the J gene TRBJ2-1; D is unresolved. This CDR3 comprises 12 residues. CDR1 and CDR2 from the germline V gene are SGHAT and FQNNGV. Trimming pared 4 bases from V and 7 bases from J, leaving 8 bases between. CDR3 sequence: CASSSDSNEQFF. DNA for the CDR3: TGTGCCAGCAGCTCCGACTCTAATGAGCAGTTCTTC.

The chain's CDR3 is CASSAPSFRASGSPSTDTQYF. CDR3 nucleotides: TGTGCCAGCAGCGCCCCATCTTTTCGGGCTAGCGGAAGCCCTAGCACAGATACGCAGTATTTT. The genes are TRBV9 and TRBJ2-3, with 7 positions matching TRBD2. Looked up from germline, CDR1 is SGDLS and CDR2 is YYNGEE. This CDR3 is built from 21 residues. With V trimmed by 3 bases and J by 0 bases, 22 bases remained unmatched.

The V and J genes are TRBV28 and TRBJ1-5, with 7 bases matching TRBD1. This CDR3 spans 13 amino acids. V gave up 8 bases and J gave up 10 bases; unmatched junction bases: 11. Germline-derived CDR1 and CDR2 are MDHEN and SYDVKM. The CDR3 DNA follows: TGTGCCAGCGAACAGGGGATCAGGGGACCCCAGCATTTT. Residues: CASEQGIRGPQHF.